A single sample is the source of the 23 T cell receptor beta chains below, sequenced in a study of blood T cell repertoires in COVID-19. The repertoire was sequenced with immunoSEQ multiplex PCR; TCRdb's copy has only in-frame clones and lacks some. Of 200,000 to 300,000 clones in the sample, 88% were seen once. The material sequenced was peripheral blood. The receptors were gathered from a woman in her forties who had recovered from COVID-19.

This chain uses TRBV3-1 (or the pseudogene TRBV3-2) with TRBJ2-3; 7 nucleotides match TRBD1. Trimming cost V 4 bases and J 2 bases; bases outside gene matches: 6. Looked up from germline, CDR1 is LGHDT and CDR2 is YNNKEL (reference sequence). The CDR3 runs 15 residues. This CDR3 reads CASSLTGRATDTQYF. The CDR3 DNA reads TGTGCCAGCAGCCTGACAGGGAGAGCCACAGATACGCAGTATTTT.

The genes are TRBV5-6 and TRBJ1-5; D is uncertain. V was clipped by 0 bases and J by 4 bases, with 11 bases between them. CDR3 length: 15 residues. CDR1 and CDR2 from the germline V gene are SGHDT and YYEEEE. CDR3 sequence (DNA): TGTGCCAGCAGCTTGGGGTTCGGGAAAAATCAGCCCCAGCATTTT. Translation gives CASSLGFGKNQPQHF.

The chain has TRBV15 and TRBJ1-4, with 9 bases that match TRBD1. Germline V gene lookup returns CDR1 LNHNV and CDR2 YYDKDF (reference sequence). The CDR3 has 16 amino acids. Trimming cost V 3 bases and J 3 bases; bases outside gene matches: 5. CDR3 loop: CATSSDRGGANEKLFF. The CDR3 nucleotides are TGTGCCACCAGCAGCGACAGGGGGGGCGCTAATGAAAAACTGTTTTTT.

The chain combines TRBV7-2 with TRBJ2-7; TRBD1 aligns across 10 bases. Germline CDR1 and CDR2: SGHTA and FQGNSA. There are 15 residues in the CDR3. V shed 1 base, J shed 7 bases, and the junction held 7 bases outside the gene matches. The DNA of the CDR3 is TGTGCCAGCAGCTTAGGGGGGGGACAGGGGCTAGAGCAGTACTTC. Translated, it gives CASSLGGGQGLEQYF.

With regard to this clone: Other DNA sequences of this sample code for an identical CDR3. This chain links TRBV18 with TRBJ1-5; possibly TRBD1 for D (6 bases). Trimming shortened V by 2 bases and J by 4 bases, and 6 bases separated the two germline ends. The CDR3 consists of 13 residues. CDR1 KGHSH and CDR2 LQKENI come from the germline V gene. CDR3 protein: CASSPDRNQPQHF. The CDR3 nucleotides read TGTGCCAGCTCACCAGACAGGAATCAGCCCCAGCATTTT.

The CDR3 is CASSDVSGSYGYTF. As DNA, the CDR3 is TGTGCCAGCAGTGACGTTTCGGGGTCCTATGGCTACACCTTC. The chain combines TRBV25-1 with TRBJ1-2; D uncertain. V lost 3 bases, J lost 4 bases, and 12 bases lay in between. Germline values: CDR1 MGHDK, CDR2 SYGVNS. The CDR3 has 14 amino acids.

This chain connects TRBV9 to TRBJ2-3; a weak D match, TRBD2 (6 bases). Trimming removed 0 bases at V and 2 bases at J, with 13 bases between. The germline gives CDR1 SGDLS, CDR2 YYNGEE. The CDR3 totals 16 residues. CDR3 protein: CASSVVGGIPTDTQYF. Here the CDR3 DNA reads TGTGCCAGCAGCGTAGTTGGCGGGATACCCACAGATACGCAGTATTTT.

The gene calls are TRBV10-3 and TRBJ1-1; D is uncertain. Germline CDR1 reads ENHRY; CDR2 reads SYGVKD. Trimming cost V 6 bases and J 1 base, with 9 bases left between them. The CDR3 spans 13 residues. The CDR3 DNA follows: TGTGCCATCAGCCGAGCCGAGAACACTGAAGCTTTCTTT. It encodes CAISRAENTEAFF.

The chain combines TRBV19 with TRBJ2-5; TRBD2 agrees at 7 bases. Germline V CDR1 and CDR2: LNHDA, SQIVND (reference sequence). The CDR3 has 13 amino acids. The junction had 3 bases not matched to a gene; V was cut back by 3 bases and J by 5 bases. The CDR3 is CASSIVGGETQYF. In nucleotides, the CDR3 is TGTGCCAGTAGTATTGTGGGAGGGGAGACCCAGTACTTC.

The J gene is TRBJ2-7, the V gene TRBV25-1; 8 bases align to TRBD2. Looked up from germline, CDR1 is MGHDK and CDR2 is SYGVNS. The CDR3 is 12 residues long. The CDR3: CASCEREIEQYV. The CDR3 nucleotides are TGTGCCAGCTGTGAGCGGGAGATCGAGCAGTACGTC.

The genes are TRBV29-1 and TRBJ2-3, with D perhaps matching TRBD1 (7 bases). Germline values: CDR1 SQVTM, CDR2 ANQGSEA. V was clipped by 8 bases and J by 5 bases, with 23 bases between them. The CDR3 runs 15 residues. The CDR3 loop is CSTGRLPQGGDTQYF. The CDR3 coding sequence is TGCAGCACCGGGCGGCTACCCCAGGGGGGAGATACGCAGTATTTT.

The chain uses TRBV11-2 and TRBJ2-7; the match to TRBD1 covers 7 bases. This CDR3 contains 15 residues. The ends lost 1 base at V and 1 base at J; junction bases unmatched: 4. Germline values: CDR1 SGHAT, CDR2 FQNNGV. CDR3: CASSLGQGGSYEQYF. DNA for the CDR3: TGTGCCAGCAGCTTAGGACAGGGTGGGTCCTACGAGCAGTACTTC.

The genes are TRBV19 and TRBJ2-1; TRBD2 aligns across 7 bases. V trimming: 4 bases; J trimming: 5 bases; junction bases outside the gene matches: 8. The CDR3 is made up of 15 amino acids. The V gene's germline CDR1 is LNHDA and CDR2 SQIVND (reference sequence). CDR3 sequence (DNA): TGTGCCAGTAGTACCAGACAGCGGGACCACAATGAGCAGTTCTTC. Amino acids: CASSTRQRDHNEQFF.

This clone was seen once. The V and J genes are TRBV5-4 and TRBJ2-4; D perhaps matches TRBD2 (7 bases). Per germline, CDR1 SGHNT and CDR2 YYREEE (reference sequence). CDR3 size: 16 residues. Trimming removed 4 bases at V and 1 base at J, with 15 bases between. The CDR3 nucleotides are TGTGCCAGCAGCACCCACGGGGGGCGGGCCAAAAACATTCAGTACTTC. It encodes CASSTHGGRAKNIQYF. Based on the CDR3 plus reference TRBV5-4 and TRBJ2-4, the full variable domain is ETGVTQSPTHLIKTRGQQVTLRCSSQSGHNTVSWYQQALGQGPQFIFQYYREEENGRGNFPPRFSGLQFPNYSSELNVNALELDDSALYLCASSTHGGRAKNIQYFGAGTRLSVL.

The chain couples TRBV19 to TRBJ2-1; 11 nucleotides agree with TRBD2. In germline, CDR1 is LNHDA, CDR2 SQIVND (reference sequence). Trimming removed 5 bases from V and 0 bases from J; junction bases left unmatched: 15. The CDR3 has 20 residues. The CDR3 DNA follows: TGTGCCAGTAGTCTCCCACTAGCGGGGGCGACCTACAGCTCCTACAATGAGCAGTTCTTC. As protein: CASSLPLAGATYSSYNEQFF.

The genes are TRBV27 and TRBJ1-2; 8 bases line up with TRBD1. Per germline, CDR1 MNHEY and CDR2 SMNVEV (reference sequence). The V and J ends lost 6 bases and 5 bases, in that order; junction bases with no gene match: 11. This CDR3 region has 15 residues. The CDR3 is CASRRTGIQLYGYTF. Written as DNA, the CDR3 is TGTGCCAGCAGAAGGACAGGGATACAACTTTATGGCTACACCTTC.

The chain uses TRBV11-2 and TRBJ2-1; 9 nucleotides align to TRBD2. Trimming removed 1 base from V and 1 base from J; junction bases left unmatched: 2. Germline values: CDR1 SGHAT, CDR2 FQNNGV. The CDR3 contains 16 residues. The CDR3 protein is CASSLGAGGSYNEQFF. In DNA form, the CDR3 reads TGTGCCAGCAGCTTAGGAGCGGGAGGATCCTACAATGAGCAGTTCTTC.

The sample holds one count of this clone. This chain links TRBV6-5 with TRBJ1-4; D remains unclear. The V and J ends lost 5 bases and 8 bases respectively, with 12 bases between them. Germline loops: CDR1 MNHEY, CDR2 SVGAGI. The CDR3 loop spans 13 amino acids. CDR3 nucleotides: TGTGCCAGCAGTCTCCGGACGGGGGAAAAACTGTTTTTT. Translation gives CASSLRTGEKLFF.

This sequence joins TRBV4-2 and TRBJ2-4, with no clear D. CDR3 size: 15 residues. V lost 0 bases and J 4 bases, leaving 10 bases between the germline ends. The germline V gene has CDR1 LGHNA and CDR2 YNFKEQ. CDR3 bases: TGTGCCAGCAGCCAAGATCGCGGTGAGAAAAACATTCAGTACTTC. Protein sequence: CASSQDRGEKNIQYF.

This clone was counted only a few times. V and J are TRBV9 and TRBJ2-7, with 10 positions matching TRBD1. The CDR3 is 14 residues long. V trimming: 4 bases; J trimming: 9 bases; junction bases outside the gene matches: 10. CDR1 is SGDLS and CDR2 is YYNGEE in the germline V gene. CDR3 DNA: TGTGCCAGCAGCCCGGGGACAGGGGAACGAGGGCAGTACGTC. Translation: CASSPGTGERGQYV.

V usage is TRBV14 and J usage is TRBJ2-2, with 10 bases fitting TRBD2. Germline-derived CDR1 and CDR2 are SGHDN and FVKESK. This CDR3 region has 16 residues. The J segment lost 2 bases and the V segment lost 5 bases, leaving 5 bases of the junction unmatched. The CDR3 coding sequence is TGTGCCAGCAGCGAGGGACTAGCGATTAACACCGGGGAGCTGTTTTTT. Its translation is CASSEGLAINTGELFF. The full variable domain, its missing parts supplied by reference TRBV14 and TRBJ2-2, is EAGVTQFPSHSVIEKGQTVTLRCDPISGHDNLYWYRRVMGKEIKFLLHFVKESKQDESGMPNNRFLAERTGGTYSTLKVQPAELEDSGVYFCASSEGLAINTGELFFGEGSRLTVL.

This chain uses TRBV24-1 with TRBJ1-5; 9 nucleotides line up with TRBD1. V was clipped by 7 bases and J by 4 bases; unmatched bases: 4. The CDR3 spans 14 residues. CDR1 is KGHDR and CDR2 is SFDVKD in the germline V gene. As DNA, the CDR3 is TGTGCCACCAGGGGACAGGGCGAAAATCAGCCCCAGCATTTT. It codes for CATRGQGENQPQHF.

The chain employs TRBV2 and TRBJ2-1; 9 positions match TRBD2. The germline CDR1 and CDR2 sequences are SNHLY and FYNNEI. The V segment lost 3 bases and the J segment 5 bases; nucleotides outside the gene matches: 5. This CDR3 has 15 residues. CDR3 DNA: TGTGCCAGCAGTGACCCGACTAGCGGAAACAATGAGCAGTTCTTC. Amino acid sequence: CASSDPTSGNNEQFF.